This T cell receptor (beta chain) originates from a study of Tregs in tolerant kidney transplant recipients. Using immunoSEQ multiplex PCR, the repertoire was profiled, and TCRdb retains in-frame clones only, with some absent. The table records fewer than 20,000 clones, roughly 82% of them present only once. The CDR3 has 20 amino acids. V shed 3 bases, J shed 0 bases, and the junction held 9 bases outside the gene matches. CDR1 LGHNA and CDR2 YNFKEQ come from the germline V gene. Thawed PBMCs were rested overnight at 37°C with approximately 200 IU/ml IL-2 before regulatory T cell sorting. The receptor was isolated from a human donor in good health. Sequencing was performed on Tregs from blood. The chain couples TRBV4-2 to TRBJ2-1; 15 bases fit TRBD2. DNA for the CDR3: TGTGCCAGCAGCCATGGACTAGCGGGAGGGCCGCGAAGCTCCTACAATGAGCAGTTCTTC. This sequence encodes CASSHGLAGGPRSSYNEQFF.